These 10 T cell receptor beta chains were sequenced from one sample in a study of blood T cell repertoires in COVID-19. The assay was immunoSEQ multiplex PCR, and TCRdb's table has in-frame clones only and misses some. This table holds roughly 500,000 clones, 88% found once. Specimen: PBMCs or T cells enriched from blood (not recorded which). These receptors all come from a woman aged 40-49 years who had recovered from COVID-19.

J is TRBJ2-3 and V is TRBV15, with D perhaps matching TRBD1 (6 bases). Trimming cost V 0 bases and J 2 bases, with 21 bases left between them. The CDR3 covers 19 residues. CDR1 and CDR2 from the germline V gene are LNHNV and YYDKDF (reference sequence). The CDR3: CATSRDTIPGHGATDTQYF. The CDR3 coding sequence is TGTGCCACCAGCAGAGATACTATACCGGGACACGGTGCCACAGATACGCAGTATTTT.

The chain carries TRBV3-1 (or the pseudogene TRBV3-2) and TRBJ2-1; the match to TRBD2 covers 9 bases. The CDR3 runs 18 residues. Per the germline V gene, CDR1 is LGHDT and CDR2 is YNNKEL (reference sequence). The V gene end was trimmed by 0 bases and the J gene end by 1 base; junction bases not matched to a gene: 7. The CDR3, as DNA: TGTGCCAGCAGCCAAGATATGGCGGGAGGGGGGTCCTACAATGAGCAGTTCTTC. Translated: CASSQDMAGGGSYNEQFF.

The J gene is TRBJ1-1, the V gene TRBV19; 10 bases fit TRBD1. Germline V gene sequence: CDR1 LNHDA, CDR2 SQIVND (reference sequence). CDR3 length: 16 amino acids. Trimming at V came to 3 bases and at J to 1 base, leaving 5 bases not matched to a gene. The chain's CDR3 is CASSIGQGVRNTEAFF. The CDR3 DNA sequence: TGTGCCAGTAGTATCGGACAGGGGGTTAGGAACACTGAAGCTTTCTTT.

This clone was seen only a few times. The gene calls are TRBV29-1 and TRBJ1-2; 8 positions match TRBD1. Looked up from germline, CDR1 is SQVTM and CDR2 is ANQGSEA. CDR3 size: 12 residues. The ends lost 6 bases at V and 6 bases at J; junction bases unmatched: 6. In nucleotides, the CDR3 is TGCAGCGTCGCCAGGGGGCGCGATGGCTACACCTTC. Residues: CSVARGRDGYTF.

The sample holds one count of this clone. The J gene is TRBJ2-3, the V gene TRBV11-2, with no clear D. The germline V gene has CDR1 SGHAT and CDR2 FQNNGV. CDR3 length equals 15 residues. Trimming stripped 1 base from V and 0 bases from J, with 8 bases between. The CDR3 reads CASSLVLASTDTQYF. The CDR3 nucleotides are TGTGCCAGCAGCTTAGTATTAGCTAGCACAGATACGCAGTATTTT.

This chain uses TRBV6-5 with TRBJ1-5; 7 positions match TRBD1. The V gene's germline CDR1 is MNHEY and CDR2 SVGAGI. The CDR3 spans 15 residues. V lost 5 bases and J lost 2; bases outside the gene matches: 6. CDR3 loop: CASSHRQGGNQPQHF. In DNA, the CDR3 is TGTGCCAGCAGTCACCGACAGGGAGGCAATCAGCCCCAGCATTTT.

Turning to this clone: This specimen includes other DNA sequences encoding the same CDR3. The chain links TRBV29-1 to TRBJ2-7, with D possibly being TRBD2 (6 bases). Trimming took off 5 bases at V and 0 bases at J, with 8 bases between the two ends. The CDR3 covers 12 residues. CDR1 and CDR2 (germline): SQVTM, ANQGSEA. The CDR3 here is CSVSGYSYEQYF. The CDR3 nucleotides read TGCAGCGTTAGCGGGTACTCCTACGAGCAGTACTTC.

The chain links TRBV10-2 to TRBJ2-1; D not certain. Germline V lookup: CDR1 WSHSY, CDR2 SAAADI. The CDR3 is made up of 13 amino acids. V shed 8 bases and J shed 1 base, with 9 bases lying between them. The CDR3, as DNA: TGCGCCAGCCGGCTAGATTCCTACAATGAGCAGTTCTTC. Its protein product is CASRLDSYNEQFF.

CDR3 sequence: CASSLVAGSNQPQHF. In DNA, the CDR3 is TGTGCCAGCAGCTTAGTGGCAGGGAGCAATCAGCCCCAGCATTTT. The chain is built from TRBV7-2 and TRBJ1-5, with a weak D call TRBD1 (5 bases). This CDR3 is 15 amino acids long. Trimming removed 1 base at V and 1 base at J, with 8 bases between. Germline CDR1 reads SGHTA; CDR2 reads FQGNSA.

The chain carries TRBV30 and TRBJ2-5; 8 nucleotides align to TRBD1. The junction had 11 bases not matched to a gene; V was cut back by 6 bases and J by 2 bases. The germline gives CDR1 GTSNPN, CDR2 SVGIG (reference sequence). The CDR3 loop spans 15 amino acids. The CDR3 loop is CACQRWQGAQETQYF. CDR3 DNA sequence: TGTGCCTGCCAACGGTGGCAGGGGGCTCAAGAGACCCAGTACTTC.